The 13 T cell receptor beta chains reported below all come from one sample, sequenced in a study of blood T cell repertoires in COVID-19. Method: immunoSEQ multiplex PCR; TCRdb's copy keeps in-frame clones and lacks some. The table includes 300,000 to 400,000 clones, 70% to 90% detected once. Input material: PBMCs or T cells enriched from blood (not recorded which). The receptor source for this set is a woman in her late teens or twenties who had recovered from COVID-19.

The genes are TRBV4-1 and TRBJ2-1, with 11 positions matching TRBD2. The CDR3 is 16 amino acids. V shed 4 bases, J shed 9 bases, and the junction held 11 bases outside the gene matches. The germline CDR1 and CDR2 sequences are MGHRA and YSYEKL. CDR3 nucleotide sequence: TGCGCCAGCAGCCGATCTCTAGCGGGGGGTTTGATTGAGCAGTTCTTC. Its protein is CASSRSLAGGLIEQFF.

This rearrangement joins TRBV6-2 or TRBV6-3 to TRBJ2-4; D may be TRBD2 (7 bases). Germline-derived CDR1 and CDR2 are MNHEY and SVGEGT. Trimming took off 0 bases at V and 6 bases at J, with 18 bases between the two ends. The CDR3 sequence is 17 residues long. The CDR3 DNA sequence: TGTGCCAGCAGTTACTCGTCAAGGGGGGGCAATCTAAACATTCAGTACTTC. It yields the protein CASSYSSRGGNLNIQYF.

The CDR3 coding sequence is TGTGCCAGCAGCTTGGGGGGAGGGGTTGCCACTGAAGCTTTCTTT. Translated, it gives CASSLGGGVATEAFF. V gene TRBV7-9 combines with J gene TRBJ1-1; tentative D call: TRBD1 (5 bases). Trimming pared 3 bases from V and 4 bases from J, leaving 15 bases between. The CDR3 has 15 residues. Germline-derived CDR1 and CDR2 are SEHNR and FQNEAQ (reference sequence).

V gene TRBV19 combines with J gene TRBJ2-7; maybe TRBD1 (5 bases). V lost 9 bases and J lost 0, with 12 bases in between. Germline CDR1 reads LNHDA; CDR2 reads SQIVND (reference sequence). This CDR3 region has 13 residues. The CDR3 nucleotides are TGTGCCAGCCAGGGTAATTCCTCCTACGAGCAGTACTTC. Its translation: CASQGNSSYEQYF.

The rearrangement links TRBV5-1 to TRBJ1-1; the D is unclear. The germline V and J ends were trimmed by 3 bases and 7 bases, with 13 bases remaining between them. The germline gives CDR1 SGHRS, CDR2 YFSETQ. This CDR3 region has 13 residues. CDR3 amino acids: CASSSSGGLEAFF. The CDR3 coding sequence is TGCGCCAGCAGCTCGTCCGGCGGGCTTGAAGCTTTCTTT.

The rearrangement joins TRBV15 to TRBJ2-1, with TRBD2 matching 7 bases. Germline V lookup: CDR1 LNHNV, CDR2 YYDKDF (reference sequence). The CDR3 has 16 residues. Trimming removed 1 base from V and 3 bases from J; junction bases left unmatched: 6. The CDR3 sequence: CATSRGDGGIYNEQFF. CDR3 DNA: TGTGCCACCAGCAGAGGGGACGGGGGGATCTACAATGAGCAGTTCTTC.

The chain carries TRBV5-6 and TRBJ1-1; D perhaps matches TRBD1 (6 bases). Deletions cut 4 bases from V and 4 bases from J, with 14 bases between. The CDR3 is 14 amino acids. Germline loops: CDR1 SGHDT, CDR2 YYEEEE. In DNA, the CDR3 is TGTGCCAGCAGCCTCCTAGACAGGATCACTGAAGCTTTCTTT. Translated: CASSLLDRITEAFF.

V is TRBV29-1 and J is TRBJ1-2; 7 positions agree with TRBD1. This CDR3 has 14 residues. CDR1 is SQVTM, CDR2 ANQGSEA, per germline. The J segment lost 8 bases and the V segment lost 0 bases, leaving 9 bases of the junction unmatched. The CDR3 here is CSVEDGKGARGYTF. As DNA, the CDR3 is TGCAGCGTTGAAGACGGTAAGGGGGCGAGAGGCTACACCTTC. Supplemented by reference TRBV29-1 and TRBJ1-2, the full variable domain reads SAVISQKPSRDICQRGTSLTIQCQVDSQVTMMFWYRQQPGQSLTLIATANQGSEATYESGFVIDKFPISRPNLTFSTLTVSNMSPEDSSIYLCSVEDGKGARGYTFGSGTRLTVV.

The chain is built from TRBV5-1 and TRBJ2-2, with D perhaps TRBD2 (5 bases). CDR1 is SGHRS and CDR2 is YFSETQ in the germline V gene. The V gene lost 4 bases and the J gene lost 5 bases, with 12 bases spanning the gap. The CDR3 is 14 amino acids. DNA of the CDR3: TGCGCCAGCAGCCCAGAGGGCCATACCGGGGAGCTGTTTTTT. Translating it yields CASSPEGHTGELFF.

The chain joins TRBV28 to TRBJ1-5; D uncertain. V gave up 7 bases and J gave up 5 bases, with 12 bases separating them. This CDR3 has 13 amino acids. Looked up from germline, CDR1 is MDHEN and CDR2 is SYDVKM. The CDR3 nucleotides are TGTGCCAGCACCATACGGAGGGATCAGCCCCAGCATTTT. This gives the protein CASTIRRDQPQHF. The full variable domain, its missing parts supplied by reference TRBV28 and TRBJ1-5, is DVKVTQSSRYLVKRTGEKVFLECVQDMDHENMFWYRQDPGLGLRLIYFSYDVKMKEKGDIPEGYSVSREKKERFSLILESASTNQTSMYLCASTIRRDQPQHFGDGTRLSIL.

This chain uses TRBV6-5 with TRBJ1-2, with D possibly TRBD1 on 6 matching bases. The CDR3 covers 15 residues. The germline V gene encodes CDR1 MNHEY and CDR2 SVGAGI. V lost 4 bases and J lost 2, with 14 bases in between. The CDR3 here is CASSSLGGANYGYTF. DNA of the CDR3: TGTGCCAGCAGTTCCCTGGGGGGGGCGAACTATGGCTACACCTTC.

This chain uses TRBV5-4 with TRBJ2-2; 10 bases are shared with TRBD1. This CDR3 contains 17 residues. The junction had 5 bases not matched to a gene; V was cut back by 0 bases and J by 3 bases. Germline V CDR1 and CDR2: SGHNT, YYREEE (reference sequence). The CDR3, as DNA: TGTGCCAGCAGCTTGGGACAGGGGGCGTGGTACACCGGGGAGCTGTTTTTT. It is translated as CASSLGQGAWYTGELFF.

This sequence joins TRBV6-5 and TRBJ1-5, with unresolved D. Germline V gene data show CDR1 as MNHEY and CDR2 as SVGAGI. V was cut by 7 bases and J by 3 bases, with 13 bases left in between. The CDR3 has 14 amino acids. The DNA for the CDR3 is TGTGCCAGCACCCCCTCAGGCTACAATCAGCCCCAGCATTTT. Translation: CASTPSGYNQPQHF.